Listed below are T cell receptor beta chains from one sample, sequenced in a study of cytomegalovirus exposure and HLA in healthy donors. Assay: immunoSEQ multiplex PCR; the TCRdb copy retains only in-frame clones and omits some. The repertoire consists of approximately 89,000 clones, with roughly three quarters occurring once and the leading ten covering approximately 3.7%. Sample: PBMCs. These receptor sequences come from a young man in good health and CMV-seronegative. The CDR3 runs from the conserved cysteine through the conserved F or W. The D gene is left open where the match is weak.

len,j_gene,v_gene,d_gene,CDR3nt,CDR3aa
15,TRBJ1-1,TRBV4-3,TRBD1,TGCGCCAGCAGCCAAGGGGACAGGGGAAGGACTGAAGCTTTCTTT,CASSQGDRGRTEAFF
14,TRBJ1-5,TRBV5-6,-,TGTGCCAGCAGCCCCCACGCCGGGTTCCAGCCCCAGCATTTT,CASSPHAGFQPQHF
18,TRBJ2-7,TRBV2,TRBD2,TGTGCCAGCAGGTGGAAATTGGCTAGCGGGAGGGATATTTACGAGCAGTACTTC,CASRWKLASGRDIYEQYF
16,TRBJ2-3,TRBV7-2,-,TGTGCCAGCAGCTCCCGACTTGGACAAAACACAGATACGCAGTATTTT,CASSSRLGQNTDTQYF
15,TRBJ2-1,TRBV6-4,TRBD2,TGTGCCAGCAGTGATGTAGCGGGATCGGGGAATGAGCAGTTCTTC,CASSDVAGSGNEQFF
17,TRBJ2-2,TRBV2,TRBD2,TGTGCCAGCAGACAACGGGGGGGTAGCGGGAACACCGGGGAGCTGTTTTTT,CASRQRGGSGNTGELFF
17,TRBJ1-3,TRBV5-1,-,TGCGCCAGCAGCTTTCTCCCCCCAGGGGACTCTGGAAACACCATATATTTT,CASSFLPPGDSGNTIYF
14,TRBJ2-1,TRBV6-6,TRBD1,TGTGCCAGCAGTCGGGACAGCTCCTACAATGAGCAGTTCTTC,CASSRDSSYNEQFF
16,TRBJ1-1,TRBV5-1,TRBD1,TGCGCCAGCAGCTTGGACCCAGGGGGAACGAACACTGAAGCTTTCTTT,CASSLDPGGTNTEAFF
14,TRBJ1-4,TRBV19,TRBD1,TGTGCCAGCGGACAGGTCAAGGAAAATGAAAAACTGTTTTTT,CASGQVKENEKLFF
14,TRBJ1-2,TRBV6-5,-,TGTGCCAGCAGGGCCGGGGGCGGGGGCGCTGGCTACACCTTC,CASRAGGGGAGYTF